These 20 T cell receptor beta chains originate from one sample sequenced in a study of technical replicates of blood from several donors. Assay used: immunoSEQ multiplex PCR; TCRdb lists only in-frame clones, some missing. The sample lists roughly 45,000 clones, roughly 92% occurring once. The material sequenced was PBMCs. These receptors originate from a human donor in good health. Some clones in this sample may be carry-over from other donors' samples.

The V call is TRBV30, the J call TRBJ2-3, with a possible D match to TRBD2 (7 bases). The V end was cut by 2 bases, the J end by 4 bases, with 16 bases between. Per germline, CDR1 GTSNPN and CDR2 SVGIG (reference sequence). The CDR3 consists of 15 residues. In DNA, the CDR3 is TGTGCCTGGAGTTCAGGACTAGGGGGGGCAGATACGCAGTATTTT. Protein sequence: CAWSSGLGGADTQYF.

J is TRBJ1-2 and V is TRBV9; the match to TRBD1 covers 7 bases. Germline V CDR1 and CDR2: SGDLS, YYNGEE. V dropped 2 bases and J dropped 8; count of bases not matched to a gene: 12. This CDR3 has 15 residues. CDR3 protein: CASSVIPTGEEGYTF. The CDR3 coding sequence is TGTGCCAGCAGCGTCATCCCAACAGGGGAGGAGGGCTACACCTTC.

V gene TRBV11-1 combines with J gene TRBJ2-1; maybe TRBD2 (5 bases). The CDR3 totals 10 residues. Deletions cut 5 bases from V and 10 bases from J, with 6 bases between. Germline V lookup: CDR1 SGHAT, CDR2 FQDESV (reference sequence). The CDR3: CASSSGEQFF. CDR3 DNA sequence: TGTGCCAGCAGCAGCGGCGAGCAGTTCTTC.

This chain uses TRBV5-1 with TRBJ1-1, with 7 bases that match TRBD1. This CDR3 is built from 15 residues. CDR1 is SGHRS, CDR2 YFSETQ, per germline. The V segment lost 0 bases and the J segment 1 base; nucleotides outside the gene matches: 3. The CDR3 bases are TGCGCCAGCAGCTTGGTAGGGGGCCAGAACACTGAAGCTTTCTTT. It codes for CASSLVGGQNTEAFF.

J is TRBJ1-1 and V is TRBV6-5; 7 positions match TRBD1. J was trimmed by 4 bases and V by 5 bases; bases with no gene match: 10. The germline V gene encodes CDR1 MNHEY and CDR2 SVGAGI. The CDR3 is 15 amino acids. The CDR3 sequence: CASSPPTGFGTEAFF. CDR3 in DNA: TGTGCCAGCAGTCCACCGACAGGGTTTGGCACTGAAGCTTTCTTT.

V usage is TRBV10-3 and J usage is TRBJ1-1; 11 nucleotides match TRBD1. Per germline, CDR1 ENHRY and CDR2 SYGVKD. The V segment lost 7 bases and the J segment 7 bases; nucleotides outside the gene matches: 8. This CDR3 has 14 residues. CDR3 bases: TGTGCCATCACCCGGGACAGGGGGATGGATGAAGCTTTCTTT. Its translation is CAITRDRGMDEAFF.

This chain joins TRBV15 and TRBJ2-6; the D gene is possibly TRBD1 (6 bases). The germline V gene has CDR1 LNHNV and CDR2 YYDKDF (reference sequence). Trimming took 1 base from V and 4 from J, leaving 8 bases between them. The CDR3 runs to 15 residues. The CDR3 nucleotides are TGTGCCACCAGCAGAGGGGACATCGGGGCCAACGTCCTGACTTTC. This encodes CATSRGDIGANVLTF.

V usage is TRBV19 and J usage is TRBJ1-2, with TRBD1 matching over 7 bases. Per the germline V gene, CDR1 is LNHDA and CDR2 is SQIVND (reference sequence). This CDR3 contains 15 residues. With V trimmed by 4 bases and J by 3 bases, 8 bases remained unmatched. The CDR3 bases are TGTGCCAGTAGTACGGCCACCGGGACAGACTATGGCTACACCTTC. As protein: CASSTATGTDYGYTF.

This chain connects TRBV6-5 to TRBJ2-1, with 8 bases that match TRBD2. J gave up 8 bases and V 8 bases, and 5 bases lay outside the gene matches. The V gene's germline CDR1 is MNHEY and CDR2 SVGAGI. CDR3 size: 12 residues. In nucleotides, the CDR3 is TGTGCCAGCGGGTCGGGAGGGGATGAGCAGTTCTTC. Protein product: CASGSGGDEQFF.

DNA of the CDR3: TGTGCCAGCAGCGAACGAGGCTACGAGCAGTACTTC. Amino acid sequence: CASSERGYEQYF. The rearrangement uses TRBV7-2 and TRBJ2-7, with D hard to call. The V end was cut by 5 bases, the J end by 3 bases, with 8 bases between. This CDR3 comprises 12 residues. CDR1 SGHTA and CDR2 FQGNSA come from the germline V gene. Full variable domain (remainder filled in from reference TRBV7-2 and TRBJ2-7): GAGVSQSPSNKVTEKGKDVELRCDPISGHTALYWYRQSLGQGLEFLIYFQGNSAPDKSGLPSDRFSAERTGGSVSTLTIQRTQQEDSAVYLCASSERGYEQYFGPGTRLTVT.

The V call is TRBV12-5, the J call TRBJ2-2, with 11 positions matching TRBD2. J lost 1 base, V lost 2 bases, and 3 bases had no gene match. CDR3 size: 17 residues. Germline values: CDR1 LGHNT, CDR2 FRNRAP. DNA for the CDR3: TGTGCTAGTGGTTTGACAACTAGCGGGAGGAACACCGGGGAGCTGTTTTTT. Translation: CASGLTTSGRNTGELFF.

The chain is built from TRBV28 and TRBJ2-2; D uncertain. Germline V gene lookup returns CDR1 MDHEN and CDR2 SYDVKM. Between the trimmed V and J ends, which lost 2 bases and 6 bases, there was a span of 4 bases. CDR3 length equals 12 residues. CDR3 amino acids: CASSLGAGELFF. CDR3 nucleotides: TGTGCCAGCAGTTTAGGAGCCGGGGAGCTGTTTTTT.

The J gene is TRBJ2-6, the V gene TRBV6-6; 8 bases line up with TRBD1. There are 16 residues in the CDR3. The trim removed 4 bases at V and 7 bases at J, leaving 9 bases unmatched. The germline gives CDR1 MNHNY, CDR2 SVGAGI (reference sequence). CDR3 nucleotide sequence: TGTGCCAGCAGTTCCCACAGGGGGGTAGGTGCCAACGTCCTGACTTTC. Translated, it gives CASSSHRGVGANVLTF.

On this clone itself: At one end the junction does not follow the germline gene, possibly because of a read error. The chain combines TRBV15 with TRBJ1-5; 7 positions agree with TRBD1. The length of the CDR3 is 18 residues. CDR1 and CDR2 from the germline V gene are LNHNV and YYDKDF (reference sequence). CDR3 in amino acids: CATSRDLSMRGGNQPQHF. The CDR3 coding sequence is TGTGCCACCAGCAGAGATCTAAGCATGCGAGGGGGCAACCAGCCCCAGCATTTT.

J is TRBJ1-2 and V is TRBV30; D is unresolved. The CDR3 runs to 12 residues. CDR1 is GTSNPN, CDR2 SVGIG, per germline (reference sequence). The V end was cut by 8 bases, the J end by 4 bases, with 14 bases between. CDR3: CAADPRGYGYTF. As DNA, the CDR3 is TGTGCCGCCGACCCGCGGGGCTATGGCTACACCTTC.

The J gene is TRBJ1-2, the V gene TRBV7-2, with D hard to call. Germline CDR1 SGHTA, CDR2 FQGNSA. The CDR3 extends over 15 amino acids. The V end was cut by 0 bases, the J end by 4 bases, with 12 bases between. CDR3 in amino acids: CASSLAVELPYGYTF. The CDR3 region has the DNA TGTGCCAGCAGCTTAGCCGTGGAGCTCCCCTATGGCTACACCTTC. Drawing the rest from reference TRBV7-2 and TRBJ1-2, the complete variable domain is GAGVSQSPSNKVTEKGKDVELRCDPISGHTALYWYRQSLGQGLEFLIYFQGNSAPDKSGLPSDRFSAERTGGSVSTLTIQRTQQEDSAVYLCASSLAVELPYGYTFGSGTRLTVV.

This chain uses TRBV7-9 with TRBJ2-7, with 10 bases aligning to TRBD2. This CDR3 contains 14 residues. The germline CDR1 and CDR2 sequences are SEHNR and FQNEAQ (reference sequence). V gave up 5 bases and J gave up 2 bases; unmatched junction bases: 3. CDR3 nucleotides: TGTGCCAGCAGCCAGCGGGGGGGAACCTACGAGCAGTACTTC. Protein product: CASSQRGGTYEQYF. Looking up the rest from reference TRBV7-9 and TRBJ2-7 gives the full variable domain: DTGVSQNPRHKITKRGQNVTFRCDPISEHNRLYWYRQTLGQGPEFLTYFQNEAQLEKSRLLSDRFSAERPKGSFSTLEIQRTEQGDSAMYLCASSQRGGTYEQYFGPGTRLTVT.

J is TRBJ2-1 and V is TRBV25-1, with D possibly being TRBD2 (6 bases). V lost 1 base, J lost 12 bases, and 10 bases lay in between. The CDR3 is 12 amino acids. Germline values: CDR1 MGHDK, CDR2 SYGVNS. The CDR3, as DNA: TGTGCCAGCAGTGAATGGGTGGGAGGGCAGTTCTTC. Encoded protein: CASSEWVGGQFF.

Details on this clone: This sample includes further DNA sequences coding for the same CDR3. The rearrangement uses TRBV19 and TRBJ1-1, with D uncertain. Germline values: CDR1 LNHDA, CDR2 SQIVND (reference sequence). V was clipped by 3 bases and J by 2 bases, with 10 bases between them. This CDR3 region has 14 residues. In DNA, the CDR3 is TGTGCCAGTAGTATCGGTGGCGGAAACACTGAAGCTTTCTTT. This translates into CASSIGGGNTEAFF. The full variable domain, its missing parts supplied by reference TRBV19 and TRBJ1-1, is DGGITQSPKYLFRKEGQNVTLSCEQNLNHDAMYWYRQDPGQGLRLIYYSQIVNDFQKGDIAEGYSVSREKKESFPLTVTSAQKNPTAFYLCASSIGGGNTEAFFGQGTRLTVV.

In this sample, this clone turned up once. This chain uses TRBV5-6 with TRBJ2-7; 8 bases align to TRBD2. The V gene's germline CDR1 is SGHDT and CDR2 YYEEEE. This CDR3 is 12 amino acids long. J was trimmed by 6 bases and V by 4 bases; bases with no gene match: 3. The CDR3 spells CASSPGGGEQYF. In nucleotides, the CDR3 is TGTGCCAGCAGCCCGGGGGGGGGCGAGCAGTACTTC.